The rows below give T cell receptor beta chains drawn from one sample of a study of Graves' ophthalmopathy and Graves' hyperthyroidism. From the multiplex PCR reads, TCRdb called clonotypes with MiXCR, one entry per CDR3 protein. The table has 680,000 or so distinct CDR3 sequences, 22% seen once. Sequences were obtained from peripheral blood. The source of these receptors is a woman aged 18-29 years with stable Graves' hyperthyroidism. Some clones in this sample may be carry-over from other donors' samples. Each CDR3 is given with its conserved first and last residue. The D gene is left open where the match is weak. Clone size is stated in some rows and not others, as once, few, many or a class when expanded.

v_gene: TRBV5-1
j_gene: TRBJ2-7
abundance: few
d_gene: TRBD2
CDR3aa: CASSPMGRDYEQYF
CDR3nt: TGCGCCAGCAGCCCCATGGGGAGGGACTACGAGCAGTACTTC

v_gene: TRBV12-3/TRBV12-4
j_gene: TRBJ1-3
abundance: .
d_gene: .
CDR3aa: CASSLYAGSSGNTIYF
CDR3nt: TGTGCCAGCAGTTTGTATGCAGGCTCCTCTGGAAACACCATATATTTT

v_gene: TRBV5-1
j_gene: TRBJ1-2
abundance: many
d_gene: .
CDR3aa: CASSFTHTTGNYGYTF
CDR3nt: TGCGCCAGCAGCTTCACTCACACGACCGGCAACTATGGCTACACCTTC

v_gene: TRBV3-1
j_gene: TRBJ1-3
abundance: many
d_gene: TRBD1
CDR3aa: CASSQGRGGYDLSGNTIYF
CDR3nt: TGTGCCAGCAGCCAAGGAAGAGGGGGCTACGACCTCTCTGGAAACACCATATATTTT

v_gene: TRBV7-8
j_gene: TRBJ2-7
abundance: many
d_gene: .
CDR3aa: CASSLGRWDYEQYF
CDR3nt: TGTGCCAGCAGCTTAGGGCGGTGGGATTACGAGCAGTACTTC

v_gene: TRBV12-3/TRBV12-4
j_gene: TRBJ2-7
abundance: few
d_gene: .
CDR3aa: CASATGTAYEQYF
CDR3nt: TGTGCCAGCGCAACCGGGACTGCCTACGAGCAGTACTTC

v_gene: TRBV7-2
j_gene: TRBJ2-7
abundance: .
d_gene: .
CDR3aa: CASSRDAPSYEQYF
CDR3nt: TGTGCCAGCAGCCGAGATGCGCCTTCCTACGAGCAGTACTTC

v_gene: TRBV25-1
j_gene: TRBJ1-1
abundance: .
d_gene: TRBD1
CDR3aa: CASRMTGGLGAFF
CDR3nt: TGTGCCAGCAGGATGACAGGGGGCTTAGGAGCTTTCTTT

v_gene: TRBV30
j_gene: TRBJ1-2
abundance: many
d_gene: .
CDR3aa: CAWSPTYGYTF
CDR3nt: TGTGCCTGGAGTCCGACGTATGGCTACACCTTC

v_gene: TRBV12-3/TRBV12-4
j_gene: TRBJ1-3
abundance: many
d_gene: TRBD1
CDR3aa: CASSITGGLRSGNTIYF
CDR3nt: TGTGCCAGCAGCATTACAGGGGGCCTCCGCTCTGGAAACACCATATATTTT

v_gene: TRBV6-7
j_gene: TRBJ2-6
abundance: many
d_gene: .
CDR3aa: CASSYGHAAGANVLTF
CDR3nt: TGTGCCAGCAGTTACGGGCATGCCGCGGGGGCCAACGTCCTGACTTTC

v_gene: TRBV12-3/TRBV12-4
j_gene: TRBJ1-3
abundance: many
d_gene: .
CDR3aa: CASRDGGQRGNTIYF
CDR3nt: TGTGCCAGCCGGGACGGGGGGCAGAGGGGAAACACCATATATTTT

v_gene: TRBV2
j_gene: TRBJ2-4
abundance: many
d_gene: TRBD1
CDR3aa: CASSEVRDRAYF
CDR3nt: TGTGCCAGCAGTGAAGTACGGGACAGGGCATACTTC

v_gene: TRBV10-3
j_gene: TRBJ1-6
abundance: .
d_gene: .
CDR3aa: CAISEWPGAYNSPLHF
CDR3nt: TGTGCCATCAGTGAATGGCCTGGGGCCTATAATTCACCCCTCCACTTT

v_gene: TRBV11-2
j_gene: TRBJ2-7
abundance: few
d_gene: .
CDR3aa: CASSLEGVRGSEQYF
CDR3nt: TGTGCCAGCAGCTTAGAGGGTGTCAGGGGCTCCGAGCAGTACTTC

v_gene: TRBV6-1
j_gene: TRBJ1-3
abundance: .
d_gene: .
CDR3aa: CASSGSTAHSGNTIYF
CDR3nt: TGTGCCAGCAGTGGATCAACAGCGCACTCTGGAAACACCATATATTTT

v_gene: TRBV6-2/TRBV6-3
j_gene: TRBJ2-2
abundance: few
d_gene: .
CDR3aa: CASSRDGAGTGELFF
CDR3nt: TGTGCCAGCAGCCGAGACGGGGCAGGGACCGGGGAGCTGTTTTTT

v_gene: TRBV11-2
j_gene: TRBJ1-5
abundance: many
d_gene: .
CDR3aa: CASSLGGSISNQPQHF
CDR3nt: TGTGCCAGCAGCTTAGGGGGATCGATTAGCAATCAGCCCCAGCATTTT

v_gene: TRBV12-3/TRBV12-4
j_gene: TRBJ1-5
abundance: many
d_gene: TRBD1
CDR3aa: CASSQTGTYNQPQHF
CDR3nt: TGTGCCAGCAGTCAGACAGGGACCTACAATCAGCCCCAGCATTTT

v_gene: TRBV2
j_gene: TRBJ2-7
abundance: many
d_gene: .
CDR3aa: CASSPGSGFDEQYF
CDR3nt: TGTGCCAGCAGCCCGGGATCGGGTTTTGATGAGCAGTACTTC

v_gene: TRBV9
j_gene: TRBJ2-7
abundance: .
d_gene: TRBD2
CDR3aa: CASSSERGGQYEQYF
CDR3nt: TGTGCCAGCAGCTCCGAGCGGGGGGGCCAGTACGAGCAGTACTTC

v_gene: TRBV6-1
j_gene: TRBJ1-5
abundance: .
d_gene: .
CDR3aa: CASGLPRHF
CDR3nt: TGTGCCAGCGGGCTCCCTAGGCATTTT

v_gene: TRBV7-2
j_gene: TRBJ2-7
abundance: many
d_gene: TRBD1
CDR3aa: CASSLQGAGEQYF
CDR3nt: TGTGCCAGCAGCTTACAGGGGGCAGGAGAGCAGTACTTC

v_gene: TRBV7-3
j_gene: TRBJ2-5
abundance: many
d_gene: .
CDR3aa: CASSLNPVPPSESGETQYF
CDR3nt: TGTGCCAGCAGCTTAAACCCAGTCCCTCCATCCGAGTCAGGGGAGACCCAGTACTTC

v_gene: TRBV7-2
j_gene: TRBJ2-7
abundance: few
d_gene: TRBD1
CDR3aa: CASSPTGTVPYEQYF
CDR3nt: TGTGCCAGCAGCCCGACCGGGACAGTCCCCTACGAGCAGTACTTC

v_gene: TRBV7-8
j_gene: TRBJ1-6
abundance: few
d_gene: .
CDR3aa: CASSPNRVPFNSPLHF
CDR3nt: TGTGCCAGCAGCCCGAACAGGGTGCCCTTTAATTCACCCCTCCACTTT

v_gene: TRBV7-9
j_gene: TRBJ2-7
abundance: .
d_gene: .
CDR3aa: CASSSAGRNSYEQYF
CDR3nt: TGTGCCAGCAGCTCCGCGGGACGGAACTCCTACGAGCAGTACTTC

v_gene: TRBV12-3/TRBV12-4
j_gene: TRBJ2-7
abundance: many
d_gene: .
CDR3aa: CASSWRDTGSGEQYF
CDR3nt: TGTGCCAGCAGCTGGCGGGACACCGGATCGGGCGAGCAGTACTTC

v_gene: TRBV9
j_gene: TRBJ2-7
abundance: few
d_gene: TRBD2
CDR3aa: CASSAGTTAGEEQYF
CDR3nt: TGTGCCAGCAGCGCAGGGACTACCGCCGGGGAGGAGCAGTACTTC

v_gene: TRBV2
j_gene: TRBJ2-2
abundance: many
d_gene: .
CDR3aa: CASSWLENTGELFF
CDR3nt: TGTGCCAGCAGCTGGTTAGAGAACACCGGGGAGCTGTTTTTT

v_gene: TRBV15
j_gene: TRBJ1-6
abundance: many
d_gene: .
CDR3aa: CATSTGGASYNSPLHF
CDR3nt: TGTGCCACCAGCACGGGGGGGGCGTCCTATAATTCACCCCTCCACTTT

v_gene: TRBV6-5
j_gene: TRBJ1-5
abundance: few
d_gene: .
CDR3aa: CASSYSDRGQPQHF
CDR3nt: TGTGCCAGCAGTTACTCGGACAGAGGGCAGCCCCAGCATTTT

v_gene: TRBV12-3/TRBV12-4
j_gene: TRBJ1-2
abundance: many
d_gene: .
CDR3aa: CASSLPQDYGYTF
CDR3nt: TGTGCCAGCAGTTTACCACAGGACTATGGCTACACCTTC

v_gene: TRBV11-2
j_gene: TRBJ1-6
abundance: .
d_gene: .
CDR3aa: CASSSRGTHLSSYNSPLHF
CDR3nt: TGTGCCAGCAGCTCAAGGGGGACACACCTCAGCTCCTATAATTCACCCCTCCACTTT

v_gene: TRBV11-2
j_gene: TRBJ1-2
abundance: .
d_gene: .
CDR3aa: CASSYTETFRLRYSF
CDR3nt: TGTGCCAGCAGCTACACTGAGACATTTCGTCTCCGCTACAGCTTC

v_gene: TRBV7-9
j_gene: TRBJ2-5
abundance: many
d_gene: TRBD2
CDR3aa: CASSSIAGRGETQYF
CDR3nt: TGTGCCAGCAGCTCCATAGCGGGGCGCGGGGAGACCCAGTACTTC

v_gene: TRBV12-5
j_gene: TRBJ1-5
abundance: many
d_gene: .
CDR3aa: CASGHIWPQHF
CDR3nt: TGTGCTAGTGGTCACATATGGCCCCAGCATTTT

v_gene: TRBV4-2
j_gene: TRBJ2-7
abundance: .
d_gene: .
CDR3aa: CASSQDWSGPAWYEQYF
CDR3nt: TGTGCCAGCAGCCAAGATTGGAGCGGACCCGCCTGGTACGAGCAGTACTTC

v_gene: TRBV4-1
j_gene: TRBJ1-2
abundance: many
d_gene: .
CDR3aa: CASSQTRDGYGYTF
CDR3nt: TGCGCCAGCAGCCAAACAAGGGATGGGTATGGCTACACCTTC

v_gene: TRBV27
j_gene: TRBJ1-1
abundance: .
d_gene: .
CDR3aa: CASTPTGTSPEAFF
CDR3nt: TGTGCCAGCACCCCAACCGGGACATCCCCTGAAGCTTTCTTT

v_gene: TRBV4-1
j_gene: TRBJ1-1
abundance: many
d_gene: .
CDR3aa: CASSQDEGWDTEAFF
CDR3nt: TGCGCCAGCAGCCAAGATGAGGGTTGGGACACTGAAGCTTTCTTT

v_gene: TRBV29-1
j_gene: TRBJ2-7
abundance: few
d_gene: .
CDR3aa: CSVGSDPYDQYF
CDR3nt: TGCAGCGTTGGTAGCGACCCCTACGATCAGTACTTC

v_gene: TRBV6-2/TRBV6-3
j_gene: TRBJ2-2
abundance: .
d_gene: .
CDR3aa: CASSKLGVKDSSNTGELFF
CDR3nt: TGTGCCAGCAGCAAGTTAGGGGTTAAGGACAGCTCGAACACCGGGGAGCTGTTTTTT

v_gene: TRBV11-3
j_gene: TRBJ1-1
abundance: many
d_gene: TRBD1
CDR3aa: CASSLFAGGAGNTEAFF
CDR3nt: TGTGCCAGCAGCTTATTTGCAGGGGGCGCCGGGAACACTGAAGCTTTCTTT

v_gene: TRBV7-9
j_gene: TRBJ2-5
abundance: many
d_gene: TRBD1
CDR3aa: CASSYPRGFGETQYF
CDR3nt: TGTGCCAGCAGCTACCCCAGGGGGTTTGGAGAGACCCAGTACTTC

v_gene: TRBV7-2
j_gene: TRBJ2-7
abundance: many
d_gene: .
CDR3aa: CASSDKTTPSGQYF
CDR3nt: TGTGCCAGCAGCGACAAGACTACCCCGAGCGGGCAGTACTTC

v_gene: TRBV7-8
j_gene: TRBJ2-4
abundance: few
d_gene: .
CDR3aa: CASSLVGSGIQYF
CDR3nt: TGTGCCAGCAGCTTAGTCGGGAGCGGCATTCAGTACTTC

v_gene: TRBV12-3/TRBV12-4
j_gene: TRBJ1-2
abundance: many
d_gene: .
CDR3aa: CASSNRRLPVYGYTF
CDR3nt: TGTGCCAGCAGTAACCGACGGTTACCCGTCTATGGCTACACCTTC

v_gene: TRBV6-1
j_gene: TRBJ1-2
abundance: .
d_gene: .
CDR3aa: CSSSEGRPRHYGYTF
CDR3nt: TGTTCCAGCAGTGAAGGGAGACCACGTCACTATGGCTACACCTTC

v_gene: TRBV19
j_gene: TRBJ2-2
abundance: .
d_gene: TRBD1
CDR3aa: CASRWDRDSGELFF
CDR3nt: TGTGCCAGTAGATGGGACAGGGATTCCGGGGAGCTGTTTTTT

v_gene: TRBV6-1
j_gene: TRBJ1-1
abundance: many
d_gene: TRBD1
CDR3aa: CASSSTGGITEAFF
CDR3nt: TGTGCCAGCAGCTCGACAGGGGGGATAACTGAAGCTTTCTTT

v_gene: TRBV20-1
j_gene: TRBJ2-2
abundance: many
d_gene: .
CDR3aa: CSARGPKTSTGELFF
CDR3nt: TGCAGTGCTAGGGGACCTAAAACCTCCACCGGGGAGCTGTTTTTT

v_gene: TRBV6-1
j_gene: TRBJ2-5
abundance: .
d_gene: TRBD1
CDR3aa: CASRRQGPETQYF
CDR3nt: TGTGCCAGCAGGCGACAGGGACCAGAGACCCAGTACTTC

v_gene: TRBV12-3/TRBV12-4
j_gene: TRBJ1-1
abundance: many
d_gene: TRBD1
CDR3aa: CATKALQGAGTEAFF
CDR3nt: TGTGCCACCAAAGCCCTACAGGGGGCGGGCACTGAAGCTTTCTTT

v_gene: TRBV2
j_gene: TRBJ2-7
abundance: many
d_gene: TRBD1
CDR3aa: CASTGQGGEQYF
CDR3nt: TGTGCCAGCACCGGACAGGGTGGCGAGCAGTACTTC

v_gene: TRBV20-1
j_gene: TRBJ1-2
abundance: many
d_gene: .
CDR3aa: CSAREGGSNYGYTF
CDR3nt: TGCAGTGCAAGGGAGGGCGGATCTAACTATGGCTACACCTTC

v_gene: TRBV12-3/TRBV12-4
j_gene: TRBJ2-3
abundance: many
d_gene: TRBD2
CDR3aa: CASSRSGSRADTQYF
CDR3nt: TGTGCCAGCAGTCGTAGCGGGAGTAGGGCAGATACGCAGTATTTT

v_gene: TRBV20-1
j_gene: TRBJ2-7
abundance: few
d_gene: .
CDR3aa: CSASAGRPTASYEQYF
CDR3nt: TGCAGTGCTAGCGCCGGACGGCCGACGGCCTCCTACGAGCAGTACTTC

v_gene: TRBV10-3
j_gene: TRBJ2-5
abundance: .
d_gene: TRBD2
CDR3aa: CAISDTSGGGQTQYF
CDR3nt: TGTGCCATCAGTGACACTAGCGGGGGAGGGCAGACCCAGTACTTC